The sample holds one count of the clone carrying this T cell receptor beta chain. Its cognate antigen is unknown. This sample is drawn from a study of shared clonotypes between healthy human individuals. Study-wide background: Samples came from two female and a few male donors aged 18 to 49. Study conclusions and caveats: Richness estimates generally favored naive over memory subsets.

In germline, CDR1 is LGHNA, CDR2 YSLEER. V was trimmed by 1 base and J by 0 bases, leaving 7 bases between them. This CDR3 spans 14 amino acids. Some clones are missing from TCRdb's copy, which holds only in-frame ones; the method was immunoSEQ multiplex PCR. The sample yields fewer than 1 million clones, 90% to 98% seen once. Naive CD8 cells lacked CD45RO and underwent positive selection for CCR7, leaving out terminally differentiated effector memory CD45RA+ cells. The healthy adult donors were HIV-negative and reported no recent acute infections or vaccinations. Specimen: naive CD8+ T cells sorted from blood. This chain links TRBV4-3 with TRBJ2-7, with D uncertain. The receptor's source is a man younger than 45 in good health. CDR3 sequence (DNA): TGCGCCAGCAGCCAAGTTACCCCCTCCTACGAGCAGTACTTC. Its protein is CASSQVTPSYEQYF.